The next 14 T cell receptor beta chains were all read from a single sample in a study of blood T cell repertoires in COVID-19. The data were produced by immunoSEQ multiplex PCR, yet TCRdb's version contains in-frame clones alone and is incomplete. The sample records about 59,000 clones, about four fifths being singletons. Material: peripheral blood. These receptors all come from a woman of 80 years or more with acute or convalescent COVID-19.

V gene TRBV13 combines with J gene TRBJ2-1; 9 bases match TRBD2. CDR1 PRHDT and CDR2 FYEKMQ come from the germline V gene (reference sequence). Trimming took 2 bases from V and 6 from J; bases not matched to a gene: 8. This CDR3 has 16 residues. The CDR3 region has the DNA TGTGCCAGCAGCTTACGGCCCCTGCGGGGGGGCAATGAGCAGTTCTTC. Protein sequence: CASSLRPLRGGNEQFF. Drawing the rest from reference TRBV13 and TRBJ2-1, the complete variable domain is AAGVIQSPRHLIKEKRETATLKCYPIPRHDTVYWYQQGPGQDPQFLISFYEKMQSDKGSIPDRFSAQQFSDYHSELNMSSLELGDSALYFCASSLRPLRGGNEQFFGPGTRLTVL.

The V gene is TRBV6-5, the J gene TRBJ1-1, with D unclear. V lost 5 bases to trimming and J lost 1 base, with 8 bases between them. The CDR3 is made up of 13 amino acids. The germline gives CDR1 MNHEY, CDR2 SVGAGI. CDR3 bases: TGTGCCAGCAGTCGAACATCGAACACTGAAGCTTTCTTT. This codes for CASSRTSNTEAFF.

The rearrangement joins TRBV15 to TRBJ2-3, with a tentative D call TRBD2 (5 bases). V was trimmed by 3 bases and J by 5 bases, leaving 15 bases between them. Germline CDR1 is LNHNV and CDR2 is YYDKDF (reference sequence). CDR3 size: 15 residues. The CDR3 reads CATSRGGGSQDTQYF. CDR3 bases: TGTGCCACCAGCAGGGGTGGTGGGAGCCAAGATACGCAGTATTTT. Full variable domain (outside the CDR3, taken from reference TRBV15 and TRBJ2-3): DAMVIQNPRYQVTQFGKPVTLSCSQTLNHNVMYWYQQKSSQAPKLLFHYYDKDFNNEADTPDNFQSRRPNTSFCFLDIRSPGLGDTAMYLCATSRGGGSQDTQYFGPGTRLTVL.

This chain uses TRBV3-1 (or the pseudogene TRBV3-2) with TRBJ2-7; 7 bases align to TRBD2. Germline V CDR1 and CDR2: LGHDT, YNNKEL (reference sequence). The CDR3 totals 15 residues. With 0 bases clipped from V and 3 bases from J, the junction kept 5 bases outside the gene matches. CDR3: CASSQDRASGYEQYF. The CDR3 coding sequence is TGTGCCAGCAGCCAAGATCGGGCTAGCGGCTACGAGCAGTACTTC.

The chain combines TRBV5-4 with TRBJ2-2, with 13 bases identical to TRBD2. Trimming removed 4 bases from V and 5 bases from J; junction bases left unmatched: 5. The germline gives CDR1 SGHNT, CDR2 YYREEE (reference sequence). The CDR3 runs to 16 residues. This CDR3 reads CASSKQGLAGTGELFF. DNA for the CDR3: TGTGCCAGCAGCAAACAGGGACTAGCGGGGACCGGGGAGCTGTTTTTT.

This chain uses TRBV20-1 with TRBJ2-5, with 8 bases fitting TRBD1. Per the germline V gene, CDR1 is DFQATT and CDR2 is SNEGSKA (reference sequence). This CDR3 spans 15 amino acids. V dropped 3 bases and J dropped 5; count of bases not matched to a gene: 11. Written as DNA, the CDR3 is TGCAGTGCTAGTCCCTTGGACAGGGTGGGGGAGACCCAGTACTTC. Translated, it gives CSASPLDRVGETQYF.

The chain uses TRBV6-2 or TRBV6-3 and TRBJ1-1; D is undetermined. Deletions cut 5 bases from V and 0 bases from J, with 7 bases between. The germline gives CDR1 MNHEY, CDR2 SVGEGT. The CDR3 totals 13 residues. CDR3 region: CASSTGMNTEAFF. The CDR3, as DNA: TGTGCCAGCAGTACCGGGATGAACACTGAAGCTTTCTTT.

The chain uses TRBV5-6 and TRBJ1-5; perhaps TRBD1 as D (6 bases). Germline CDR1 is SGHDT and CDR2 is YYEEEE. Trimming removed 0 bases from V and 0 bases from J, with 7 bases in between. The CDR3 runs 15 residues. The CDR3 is CASSLARGSNQPQHF. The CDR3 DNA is TGTGCCAGCAGCTTGGCCAGGGGTAGCAATCAGCCCCAGCATTTT.

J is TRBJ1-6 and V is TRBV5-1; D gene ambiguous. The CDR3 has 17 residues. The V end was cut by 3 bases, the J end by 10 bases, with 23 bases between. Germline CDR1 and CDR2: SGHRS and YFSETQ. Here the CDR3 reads CASSSEGSGRVGSPLHF. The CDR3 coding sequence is TGCGCCAGCAGCTCGGAGGGTTCCGGACGGGTGGGGTCACCCCTCCACTTT.

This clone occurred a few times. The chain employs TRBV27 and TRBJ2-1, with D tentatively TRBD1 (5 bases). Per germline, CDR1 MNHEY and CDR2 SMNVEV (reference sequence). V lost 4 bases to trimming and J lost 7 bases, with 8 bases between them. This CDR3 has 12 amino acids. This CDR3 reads CASSSYRNEQFF. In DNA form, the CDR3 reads TGTGCCAGCAGTTCCTACAGGAATGAGCAGTTCTTC.

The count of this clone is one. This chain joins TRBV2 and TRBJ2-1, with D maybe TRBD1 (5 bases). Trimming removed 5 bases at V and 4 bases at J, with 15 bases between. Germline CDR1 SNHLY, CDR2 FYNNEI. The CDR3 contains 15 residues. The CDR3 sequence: CASSLGWGRYNEQFF. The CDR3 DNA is TGTGCCAGCAGTTTGGGTTGGGGCAGATACAATGAGCAGTTCTTC.

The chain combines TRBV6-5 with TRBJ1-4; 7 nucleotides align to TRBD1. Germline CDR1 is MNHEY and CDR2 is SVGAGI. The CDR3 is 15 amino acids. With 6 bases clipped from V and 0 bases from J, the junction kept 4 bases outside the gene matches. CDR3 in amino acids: CASRGTAATNEKLFF. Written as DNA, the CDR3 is TGTGCCAGCAGGGGGACAGCTGCAACTAATGAAAAACTGTTTTTT.

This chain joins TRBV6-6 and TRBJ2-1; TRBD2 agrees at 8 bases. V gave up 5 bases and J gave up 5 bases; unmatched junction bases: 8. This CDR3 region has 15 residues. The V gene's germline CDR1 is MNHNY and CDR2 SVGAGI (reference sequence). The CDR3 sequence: CASSPPGLGNNEQFF. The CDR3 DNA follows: TGTGCCAGCAGTCCGCCGGGACTAGGAAACAATGAGCAGTTCTTC.

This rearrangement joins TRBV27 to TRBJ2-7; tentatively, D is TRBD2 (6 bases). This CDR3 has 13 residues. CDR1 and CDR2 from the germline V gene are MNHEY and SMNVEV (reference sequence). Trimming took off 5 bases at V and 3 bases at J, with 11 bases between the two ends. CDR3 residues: CASSEGGDYEQYF. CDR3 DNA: TGTGCCAGCAGTGAAGGAGGGGACTACGAGCAGTACTTC.